This T cell receptor beta chain emerged from a study of response to subunit inactivated influenza vaccine. General study results and limits: Authors suggested that a seasonal influenza vaccination recruits few new T cells each time.

TCRdb re-derived calls from the RT-PCR reads in MiXCR, one entry per CDR3 protein. The data contain about 650,000 distinct CDR3 sequences, 15% to 19% of them singletons. This clonotype was seen a few times. The antigen is unknown. Unmatched junction bases numbered 10, after V lost 0 bases and J lost 7 bases. Germline values: CDR1 DFQATT, CDR2 SNEGSKA (reference sequence). The CDR3 is made up of 16 amino acids. V and J are TRBV20-1 and TRBJ2-3, with 10 bases fitting TRBD2. The receptor comes from a man between 50 and 59 years old who received an inactivated influenza vaccine. The sequencing used PBMCs from blood, collected 11 to 12 days after vaccination. CDR3 coding DNA: TGCAGTGCTAGAGACCCAACTAGCGGGATTCCTCATACGCAGTATTTT. It yields the protein CSARDPTSGIPHTQYF.